This T cell receptor beta chain was recorded in a study of blood T cells in healthy people across ages. Study-level points and caveats: The long-lived group displayed more naive CD4+ cells, plus higher diversity, than the aged donors did. In older individuals, TCR beta diversity per million T cells was lower, falling roughly linearly with age.

Alongside a J-beta primer mix, a sample-barcoded 5' primer served in a second PCR lasting 7 to 11 cycles. MiXCR, run by TCRdb on the 5' RACE reads, gives a single entry per CDR3 protein. The table includes 870,000 or so distinct CDR3 sequences, more than 25% detected once. About this clonotype: Antigen: not known.

Sequencing was done on a sample of blood. The TCR originated in a woman aged 80 or over in good health.

The CDR3 DNA sequence: TGTGCCAGCAGACCCGGGACAGGGGGCTGGACTGAAGCTTTCTTT. This encodes CASRPGTGGWTEAFF. The chain links TRBV6-2 or TRBV6-3 to TRBJ1-1; 12 bases align to TRBD1. Per germline, CDR1 MNHEY and CDR2 SVGEGT. V dropped 6 bases and J dropped 5; count of bases not matched to a gene: 7. This CDR3 has 15 amino acids.